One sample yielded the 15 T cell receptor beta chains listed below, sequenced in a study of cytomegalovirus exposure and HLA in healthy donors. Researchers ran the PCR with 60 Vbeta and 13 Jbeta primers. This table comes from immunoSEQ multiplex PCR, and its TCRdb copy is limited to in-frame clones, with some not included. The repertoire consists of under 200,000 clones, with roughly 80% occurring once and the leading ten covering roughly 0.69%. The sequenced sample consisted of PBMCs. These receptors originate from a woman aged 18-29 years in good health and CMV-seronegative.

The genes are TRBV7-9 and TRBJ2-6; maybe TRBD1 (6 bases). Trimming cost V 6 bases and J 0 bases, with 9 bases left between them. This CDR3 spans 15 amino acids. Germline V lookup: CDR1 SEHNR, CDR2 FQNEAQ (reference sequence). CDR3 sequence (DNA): TGTGCCAGCAGAAAGGACAGCTCTGGGGCCAACGTCCTGACTTTC. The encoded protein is CASRKDSSGANVLTF.

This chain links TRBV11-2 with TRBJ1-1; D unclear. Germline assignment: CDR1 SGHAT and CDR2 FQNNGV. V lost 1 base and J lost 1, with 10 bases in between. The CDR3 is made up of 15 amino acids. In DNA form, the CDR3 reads TGTGCCAGCAGCTTAGTGGGCGGGTCGAACACTGAAGCTTTCTTT. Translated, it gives CASSLVGGSNTEAFF.

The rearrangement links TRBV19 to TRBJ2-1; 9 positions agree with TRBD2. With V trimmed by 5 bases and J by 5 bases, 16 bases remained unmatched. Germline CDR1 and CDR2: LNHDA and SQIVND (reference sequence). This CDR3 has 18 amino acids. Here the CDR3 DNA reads TGTGCCAGTAGTCAGGATATTTGGCGGGAGGGCCGAGACAATGAGCAGTTCTTC. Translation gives CASSQDIWREGRDNEQFF.

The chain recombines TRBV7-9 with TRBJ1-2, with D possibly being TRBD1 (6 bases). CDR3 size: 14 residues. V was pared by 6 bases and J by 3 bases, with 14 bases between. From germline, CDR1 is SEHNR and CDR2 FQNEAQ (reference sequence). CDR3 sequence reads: CASRSGAYDYGYTF. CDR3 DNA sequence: TGTGCCAGCAGATCAGGGGCGTATGACTATGGCTACACCTTC. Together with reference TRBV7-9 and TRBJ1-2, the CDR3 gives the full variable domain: DTGVSQNPRHKITKRGQNVTFRCDPISEHNRLYWYRQTLGQGPEFLTYFQNEAQLEKSRLLSDRFSAERPKGSFSTLEIQRTEQGDSAMYLCASRSGAYDYGYTFGSGTRLTVV.

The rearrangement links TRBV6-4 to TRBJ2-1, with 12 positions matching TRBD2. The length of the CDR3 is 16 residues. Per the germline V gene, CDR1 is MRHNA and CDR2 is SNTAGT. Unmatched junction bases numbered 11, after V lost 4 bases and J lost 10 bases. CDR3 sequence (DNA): TGTGCCAGCAGTGTTTCGACTAGCGGGAGTAGGGAGGAGCAGTTCTTC. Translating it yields CASSVSTSGSREEQFF.

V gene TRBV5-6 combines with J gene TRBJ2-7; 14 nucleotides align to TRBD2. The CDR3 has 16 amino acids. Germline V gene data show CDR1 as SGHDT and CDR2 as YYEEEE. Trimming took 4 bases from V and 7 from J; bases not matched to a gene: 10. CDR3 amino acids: CASSDQTSGRAGEQYF. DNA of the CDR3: TGTGCCAGCAGCGACCAGACTAGCGGGAGGGCTGGGGAGCAGTACTTC. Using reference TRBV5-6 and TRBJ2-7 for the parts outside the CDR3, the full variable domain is DAGVTQSPTHLIKTRGQQVTLRCSPKSGHDTVSWYQQALGQGPQFIFQYYEEEERQRGNFPDRFSGHQFPNYSSELNVNALLLGDSALYLCASSDQTSGRAGEQYFGPGTRLTVT.

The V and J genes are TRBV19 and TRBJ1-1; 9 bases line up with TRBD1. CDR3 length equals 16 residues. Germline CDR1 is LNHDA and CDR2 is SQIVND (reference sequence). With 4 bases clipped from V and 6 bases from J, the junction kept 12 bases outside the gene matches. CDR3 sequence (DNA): TGTGCCAGTAGTACCGACACGACCGGGACAGGGTCTGAAGCTTTCTTT. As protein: CASSTDTTGTGSEAFF.

This CDR3 is CASSWTSGRSSSYNEQFF. CDR3 in DNA: TGCGCCAGCAGCTGGACTAGCGGGAGAAGTTCCTCCTACAATGAGCAGTTCTTC. The chain recombines TRBV5-1 with TRBJ2-1, with TRBD2 matching 13 bases. The CDR3 is 18 residues long. V lost 3 bases and J lost 0; bases outside the gene matches: 6. CDR1 is SGHRS and CDR2 is YFSETQ in the germline V gene. Full variable domain (missing parts from reference TRBV5-1 and TRBJ2-1): KAGVTQTPRYLIKTRGQQVTLSCSPISGHRSVSWYQQTPGQGLQFLFEYFSETQRNKGNFPGRFSGRQFSNSRSEMNVSTLELGDSALYLCASSWTSGRSSSYNEQFFGPGTRLTVL.

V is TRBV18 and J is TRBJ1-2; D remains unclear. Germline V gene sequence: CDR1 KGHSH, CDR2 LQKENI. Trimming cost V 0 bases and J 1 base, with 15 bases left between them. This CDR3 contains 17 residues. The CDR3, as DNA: TGTGCCAGCTCACCACCGGATAGGCGGGCAAATAACTATGGCTACACCTTC. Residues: CASSPPDRRANNYGYTF.

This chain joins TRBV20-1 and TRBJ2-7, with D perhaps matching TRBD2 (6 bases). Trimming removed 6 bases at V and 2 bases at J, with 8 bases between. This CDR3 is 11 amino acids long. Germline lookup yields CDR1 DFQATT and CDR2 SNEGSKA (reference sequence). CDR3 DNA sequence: TGCAGTGCCTCGGGGGCCTACGAGCAGTACTTC. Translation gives CSASGAYEQYF.

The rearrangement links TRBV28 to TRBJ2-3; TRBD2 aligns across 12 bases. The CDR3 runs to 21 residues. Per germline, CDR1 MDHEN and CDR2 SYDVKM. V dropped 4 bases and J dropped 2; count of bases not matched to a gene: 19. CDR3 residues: CASSSSWLLSLAGGNTDTQYF. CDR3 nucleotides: TGTGCCAGCAGTTCCTCCTGGCTCCTTTCTCTAGCGGGAGGGAACACAGATACGCAGTATTTT.

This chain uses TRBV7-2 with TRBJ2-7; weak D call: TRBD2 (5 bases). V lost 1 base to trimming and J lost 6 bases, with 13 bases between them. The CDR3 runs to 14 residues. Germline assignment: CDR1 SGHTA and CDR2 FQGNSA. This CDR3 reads CASSLGGSPPEQYF. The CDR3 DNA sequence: TGTGCCAGCAGCTTAGGTGGGAGTCCTCCCGAGCAGTACTTC.

CDR3 residues: CASSPGLGGADGYTF. The CDR3 DNA is TGTGCCAGCAGTCCCGGACTTGGGGGGGCGGATGGCTACACCTTC. This chain links TRBV7-9 with TRBJ1-2, with a weak D call TRBD1 (6 bases). Per germline, CDR1 SEHNR and CDR2 FQNEAQ (reference sequence). This CDR3 has 15 residues. V was trimmed by 6 bases and J by 6 bases, leaving 20 bases between them.

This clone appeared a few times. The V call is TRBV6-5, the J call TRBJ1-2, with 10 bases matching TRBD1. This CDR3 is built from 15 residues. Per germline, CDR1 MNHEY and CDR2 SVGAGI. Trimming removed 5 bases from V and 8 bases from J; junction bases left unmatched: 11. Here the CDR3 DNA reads TGTGCCAGCAGTCGAGCGACAGGGGGCGGATGGGGCTACACCTTC. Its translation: CASSRATGGGWGYTF.

The chain's CDR3 is CASSLRGGQPQHF. CDR3 sequence (DNA): TGTGCCAGCAGTTTACGAGGGGGTCAGCCCCAGCATTTT. The chain recombines TRBV27 with TRBJ1-5, with a possible D match to TRBD1 (6 bases). The CDR3 totals 13 residues. CDR1 is MNHEY, CDR2 SMNVEV, per germline (reference sequence). Trimming left V 2 bases short and J 6 bases short, with 8 bases between.